The following is a T cell receptor beta chain sequence with its context. Antigen specificity is unknown. The sample is drawn from a study of blood T cells in healthy people across ages. Broader study findings: CMV infection status of these donors was not known. Measured against age, TCR beta diversity per million T cells decreased in a roughly linear manner. With unsorted PBMCs, a conclusive comparison of naive versus antigen-experienced cells was not possible.

Total RNA was extracted at no less than 5 micrograms per sample. This CDR3 is 12 amino acids long. The germline CDR1 and CDR2 sequences are DFQATT and SNEGSKA (reference sequence). With 1 base removed from V and 11 bases from J, the gap between germline ends came to 14 bases. Alongside a J-beta primer mix, a sample-barcoded 5' primer served in a second PCR lasting roughly 7 to 11 cycles. From the 5' RACE reads, TCRdb called clonotypes with MiXCR, one entry per CDR3 protein. The table has about 780,000 distinct CDR3 sequences, 46% seen once. This sequence originates from a man at least 80 years old in good health. The sample taken for sequencing was blood. The V and J genes are TRBV20-1 and TRBJ1-1, with D possibly being TRBD1 (5 bases). The CDR3 nucleotides read TGCAGTGCTAGAGGGGGACCCGGCCTCGCTTTCTTT. As protein: CSARGGPGLAFF.